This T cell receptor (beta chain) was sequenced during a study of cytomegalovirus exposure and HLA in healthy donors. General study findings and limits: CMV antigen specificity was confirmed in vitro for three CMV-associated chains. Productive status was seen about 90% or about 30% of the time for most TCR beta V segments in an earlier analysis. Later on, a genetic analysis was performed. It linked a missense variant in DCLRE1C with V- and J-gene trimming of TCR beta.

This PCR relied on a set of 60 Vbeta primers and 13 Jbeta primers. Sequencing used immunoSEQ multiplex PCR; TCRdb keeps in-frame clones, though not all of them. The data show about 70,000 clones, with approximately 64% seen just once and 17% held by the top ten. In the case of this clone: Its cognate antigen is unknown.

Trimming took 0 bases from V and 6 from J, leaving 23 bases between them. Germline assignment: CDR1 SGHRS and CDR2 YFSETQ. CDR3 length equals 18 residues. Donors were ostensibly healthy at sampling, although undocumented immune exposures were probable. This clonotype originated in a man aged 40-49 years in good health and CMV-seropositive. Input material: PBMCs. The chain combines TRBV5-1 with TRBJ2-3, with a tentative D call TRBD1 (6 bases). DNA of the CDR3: TGCGCCAGCAGCTTGGCCTCACAACAGGGTTGGGGTTCGGATACGCAGTATTTT. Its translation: CASSLASQQGWGSDTQYF. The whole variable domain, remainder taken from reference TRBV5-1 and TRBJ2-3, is KAGVTQTPRYLIKTRGQQVTLSCSPISGHRSVSWYQQTPGQGLQFLFEYFSETQRNKGNFPGRFSGRQFSNSRSEMNVSTLELGDSALYLCASSLASQQGWGSDTQYFGPGTRLTVL.